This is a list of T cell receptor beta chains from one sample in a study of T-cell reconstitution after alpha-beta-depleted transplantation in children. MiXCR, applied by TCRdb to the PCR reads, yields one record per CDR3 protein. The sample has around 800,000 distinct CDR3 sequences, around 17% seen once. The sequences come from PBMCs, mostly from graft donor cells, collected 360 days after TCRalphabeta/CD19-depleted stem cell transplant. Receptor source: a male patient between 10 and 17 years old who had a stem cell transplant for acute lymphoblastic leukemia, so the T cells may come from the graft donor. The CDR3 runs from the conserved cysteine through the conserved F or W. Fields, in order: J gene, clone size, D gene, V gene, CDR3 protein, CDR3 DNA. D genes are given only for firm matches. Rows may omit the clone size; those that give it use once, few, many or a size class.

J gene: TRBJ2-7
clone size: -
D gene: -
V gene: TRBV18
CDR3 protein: CASSRRDQEEQYF
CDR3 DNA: TGTGCCAGCTCACGTCGGGATCAGGAGGAGCAGTACTTC

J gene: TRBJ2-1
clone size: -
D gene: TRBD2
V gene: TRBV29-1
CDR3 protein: CSVVGTSQYNEQFF
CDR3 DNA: TGCAGCGTTGTAGGGACTAGCCAATACAATGAGCAGTTCTTC

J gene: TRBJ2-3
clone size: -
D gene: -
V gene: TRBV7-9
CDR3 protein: CASSSSPRGSRDTQYF
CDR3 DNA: TGTGCCAGCAGCTCAAGCCCCCGAGGTAGCAGAGATACGCAGTATTTT

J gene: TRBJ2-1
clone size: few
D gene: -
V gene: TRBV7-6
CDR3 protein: CASSPRLGKNEQFF
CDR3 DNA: TGTGCCAGCAGCCCCCGTTTAGGAAAGAATGAGCAGTTCTTC

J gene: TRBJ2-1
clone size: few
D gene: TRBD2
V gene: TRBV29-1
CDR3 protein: CSVDGTSGSSSYNEQFF
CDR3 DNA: TGCAGCGTTGACGGGACTAGCGGTTCGAGCTCCTACAATGAGCAGTTCTTC

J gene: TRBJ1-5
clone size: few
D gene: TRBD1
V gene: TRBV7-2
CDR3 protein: CASSWDRVLNQPQHF
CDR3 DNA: TGTGCCAGCAGCTGGGACAGGGTCCTCAATCAGCCCCAGCATTTT

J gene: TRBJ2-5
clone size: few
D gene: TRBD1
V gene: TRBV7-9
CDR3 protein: CAIWDRGPQETQYF
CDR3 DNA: TGTGCCATCTGGGACAGGGGGCCCCAAGAGACCCAGTACTTC

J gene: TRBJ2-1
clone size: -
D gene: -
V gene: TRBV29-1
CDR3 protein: CSVEHSPLGNEQFF
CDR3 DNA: TGCAGCGTTGAGCACAGCCCCTTGGGAAATGAGCAGTTCTTC

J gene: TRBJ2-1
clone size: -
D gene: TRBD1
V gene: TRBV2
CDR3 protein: CASSRQGLYNEEFF
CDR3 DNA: TGTGCCAGCAGCCGACAGGGCCTCTACAATGAGGAGTTCTTC

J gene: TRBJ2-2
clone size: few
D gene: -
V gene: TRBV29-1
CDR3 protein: CSVEDRQRNTGELFF
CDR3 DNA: TGCAGCGTTGAAGATCGCCAGAGAAACACCGGGGAGCTGTTTTTT

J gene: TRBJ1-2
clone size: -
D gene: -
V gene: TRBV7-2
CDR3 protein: CASSFYGRNYGYTF
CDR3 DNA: TGTGCCAGCAGCTTCTACGGACGGAACTATGGCTACACCTTC

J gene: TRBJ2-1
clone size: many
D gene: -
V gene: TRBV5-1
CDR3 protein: CASSSDWSSYNEQFF
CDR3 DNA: TGCGCCAGCAGCTCGGACTGGAGCTCCTACAATGAGCAGTTCTTC

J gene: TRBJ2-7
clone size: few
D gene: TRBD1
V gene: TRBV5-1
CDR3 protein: CASSLNRGLVDEQYF
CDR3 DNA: TGCGCCAGCAGCTTAAACAGGGGGCTCGTCGACGAGCAGTACTTC

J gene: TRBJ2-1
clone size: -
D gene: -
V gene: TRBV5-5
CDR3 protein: CASRQDYLPRDEQFF
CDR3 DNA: TGTGCCAGCAGGCAGGACTATCTCCCTCGGGATGAGCAGTTCTTC

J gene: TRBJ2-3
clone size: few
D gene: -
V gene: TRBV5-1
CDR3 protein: CASSLVSDRDTQYF
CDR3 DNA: TGCGCCAGCAGCTTGGTGTCAGACAGAGATACGCAGTATTTT

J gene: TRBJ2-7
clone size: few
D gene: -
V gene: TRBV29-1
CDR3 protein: CSVSTGALYEQYF
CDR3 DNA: TGCAGCGTTTCGACCGGTGCCTTATACGAGCAGTACTTC

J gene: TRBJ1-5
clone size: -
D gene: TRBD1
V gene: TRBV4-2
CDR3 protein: CASSLTGLTQPQHF
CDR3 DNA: TGTGCCAGCAGCCTGACAGGGTTGACTCAGCCCCAGCATTTT